The following is a T cell receptor beta chain sequence with its context. CDR1 and CDR2 from the germline V gene are LNHNV and YYDKDF (reference sequence). The CDR3 loop spans 17 amino acids. J gave up 4 bases and V 1 base, and 7 bases lay outside the gene matches. The sample is drawn from a study of PD-1 blockade in classical Hodgkin lymphoma. Every patient was affected by relapse after autologous stem cell transplantation, while exposure to brentuximab vedotin was not uniform. Method: immunoSEQ multiplex PCR; TCRdb's copy keeps in-frame clones and lacks some. The data contain around 20,000 clones, 65% to 80% of them seen just once; the ten biggest clones take up around a quarter.

Sequences were derived from peripheral blood mononuclear cells (PBMCs), sampled before the second cycle of nivolumab. The V call is TRBV15, the J call TRBJ2-1; TRBD2 matches at 10 bases. The receptor comes from a human donor with classical Hodgkin lymphoma. CDR3 sequence: CATSRAKGTSAYNEQFF. In DNA, the CDR3 is TGTGCCACCAGCAGAGCAAAGGGGACTAGCGCGTACAATGAGCAGTTCTTC.